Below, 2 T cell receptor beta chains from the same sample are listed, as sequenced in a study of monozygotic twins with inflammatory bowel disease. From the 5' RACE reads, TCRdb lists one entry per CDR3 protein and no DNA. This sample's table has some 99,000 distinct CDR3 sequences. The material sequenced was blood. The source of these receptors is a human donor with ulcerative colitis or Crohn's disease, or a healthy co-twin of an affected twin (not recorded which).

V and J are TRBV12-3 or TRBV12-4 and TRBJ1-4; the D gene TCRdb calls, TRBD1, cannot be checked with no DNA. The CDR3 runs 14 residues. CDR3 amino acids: CASRLTGPNEKLFF.

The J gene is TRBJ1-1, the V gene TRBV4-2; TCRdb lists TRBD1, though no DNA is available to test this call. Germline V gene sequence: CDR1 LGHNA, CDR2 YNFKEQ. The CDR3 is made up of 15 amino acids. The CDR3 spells CASSQETGRNTEAFF.